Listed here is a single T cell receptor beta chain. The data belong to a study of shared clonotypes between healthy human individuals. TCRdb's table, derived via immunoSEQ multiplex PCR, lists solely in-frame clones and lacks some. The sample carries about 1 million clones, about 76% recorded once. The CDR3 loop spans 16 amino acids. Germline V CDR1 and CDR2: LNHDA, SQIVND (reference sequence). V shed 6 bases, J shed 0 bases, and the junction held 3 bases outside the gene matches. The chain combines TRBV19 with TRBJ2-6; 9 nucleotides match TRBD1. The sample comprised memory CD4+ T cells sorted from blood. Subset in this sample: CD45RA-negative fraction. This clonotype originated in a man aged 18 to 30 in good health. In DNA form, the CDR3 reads TGTGCCAGTAGCGGGACAGGGCACTCTGGGGCCAACGTCCTGACTTTC. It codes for CASSGTGHSGANVLTF. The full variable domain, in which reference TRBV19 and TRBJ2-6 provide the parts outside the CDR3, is DGGITQSPKYLFRKEGQNVTLSCEQNLNHDAMYWYRQDPGQGLRLIYYSQIVNDFQKGDIAEGYSVSREKKESFPLTVTSAQKNPTAFYLCASSGTGHSGANVLTFGAGSRLTVL.